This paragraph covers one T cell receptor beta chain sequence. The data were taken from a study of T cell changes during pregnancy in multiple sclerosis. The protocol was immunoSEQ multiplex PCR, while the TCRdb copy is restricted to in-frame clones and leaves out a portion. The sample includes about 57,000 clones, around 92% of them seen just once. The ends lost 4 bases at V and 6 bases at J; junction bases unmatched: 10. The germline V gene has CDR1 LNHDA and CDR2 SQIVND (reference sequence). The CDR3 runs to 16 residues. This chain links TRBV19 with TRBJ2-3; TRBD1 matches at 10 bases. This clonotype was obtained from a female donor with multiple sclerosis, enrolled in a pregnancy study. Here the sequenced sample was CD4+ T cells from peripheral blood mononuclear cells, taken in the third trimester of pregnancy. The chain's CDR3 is CASSTDRGRGMDTQYF. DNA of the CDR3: TGTGCCAGTAGTACCGACAGGGGGCGGGGGATGGATACGCAGTATTTT.